These 25 T cell receptor beta chains were all obtained from the same sample, sequenced in a study of blood T cell repertoires in COVID-19. Here immunoSEQ multiplex PCR was the method, and the copy in TCRdb shows in-frame clones only, minus some. The data hold some 290,000 clones, with approximately 89% observed a single time. Sequenced input: PBMCs or T cells enriched from blood (not recorded which). The receptor set was obtained from a woman in her twenties or thirties who had recovered from COVID-19.

This clone was seen just once. The chain recombines TRBV11-2 with TRBJ2-6, with D hard to call. This CDR3 has 16 amino acids. Deletions cut 5 bases from V and 2 bases from J, with 13 bases between. Germline V gene lookup returns CDR1 SGHAT and CDR2 FQNNGV. The CDR3 DNA reads TGTGCCAGCAGCGCGACGACTGGAACTGGGGCCAACGTCCTGACTTTC. Amino acid sequence: CASSATTGTGANVLTF.

The chain employs TRBV3-1 (or the pseudogene TRBV3-2) and TRBJ2-7, with 10 nucleotides matching TRBD2. CDR3 length: 16 residues. Germline V lookup: CDR1 LGHDT, CDR2 YNNKEL (reference sequence). Losses at the gene ends were 0 bases for V and 2 bases for J; bases not matched to a gene: 4. As DNA, the CDR3 is TGTGCCAGCAGCCAAGATCTACTAGCGGGAACCTACGAGCAGTACTTC. This sequence encodes CASSQDLLAGTYEQYF.

This clone was seen a single time. V usage is TRBV7-2 and J usage is TRBJ2-7, with 7 nucleotides matching TRBD1. Germline V gene lookup returns CDR1 SGHTA and CDR2 FQGNSA. J was trimmed by 2 bases and V by 3 bases; bases with no gene match: 10. This CDR3 contains 16 residues. As DNA, the CDR3 is TGTGCCAGCAGCTTTATCGGCAGGGGGTTAACCTACGAGCAGTACTTC. Translating it yields CASSFIGRGLTYEQYF. The full variable domain, completed using reference TRBV7-2 and TRBJ2-7, is GAGVSQSPSNKVTEKGKDVELRCDPISGHTALYWYRQSLGQGLEFLIYFQGNSAPDKSGLPSDRFSAERTGGSVSTLTIQRTQQEDSAVYLCASSFIGRGLTYEQYFGPGTRLTVT.

The CDR3 DNA sequence: TGTGCCAGCAGCTTGATTGACGAGGACTCCTACGAGCAGTACTTC. It encodes CASSLIDEDSYEQYF. The V and J genes are TRBV5-4 and TRBJ2-7; D remains ambiguous. CDR1 SGHNT and CDR2 YYREEE come from the germline V gene (reference sequence). There are 15 residues in the CDR3. The V gene lost 1 base and the J gene lost 0 bases, with 11 bases spanning the gap.

This rearrangement joins TRBV27 to TRBJ1-1; TRBD1 matches at 8 bases. The CDR3 length is 18 residues. Trimming at V came to 6 bases and at J to 5 bases, leaving 20 bases not matched to a gene. Germline V lookup: CDR1 MNHEY, CDR2 SMNVEV (reference sequence). CDR3 protein: CASRHRGGPRGRETEAFF. In DNA form, the CDR3 reads TGTGCCAGCAGGCACAGGGGAGGTCCCAGGGGGCGGGAGACTGAAGCTTTCTTT.

V is TRBV4-1 and J is TRBJ1-2; D may be TRBD1 (5 bases). CDR3 size: 13 residues. The ends were cut back, 4 bases at V and 8 bases at J, with 14 bases in the middle. The germline CDR1 and CDR2 sequences are MGHRA and YSYEKL. The CDR3 nucleotides are TGCGCCAGCAGCCTGCAGGGATTTGAGGGCTACACCTTC. It encodes CASSLQGFEGYTF.

This clone showed up just once. The chain links TRBV9 to TRBJ1-1; D gene ambiguous. Between the trimmed V and J ends, which lost 0 bases and 4 bases, there was a span of 10 bases. The germline gives CDR1 SGDLS, CDR2 YYNGEE. This CDR3 is built from 14 residues. The CDR3 loop is CASSVGIGSTEAFF. The CDR3 DNA sequence: TGTGCCAGCAGCGTAGGGATCGGGAGCACTGAAGCTTTCTTT.

This chain links TRBV27 with TRBJ2-5; D gene ambiguous. Germline V gene lookup returns CDR1 MNHEY and CDR2 SMNVEV (reference sequence). There are 14 residues in the CDR3. Trimming shortened V by 4 bases and J by 1 base, and 10 bases separated the two germline ends. The CDR3, as DNA: TGTGCCAGCAGTTCCGGAGCGCCCCAAGAGACCCAGTACTTC. Translated: CASSSGAPQETQYF.

V is TRBV5-4 and J is TRBJ2-5; possibly TRBD1 for D (5 bases). Germline assignment: CDR1 SGHNT and CDR2 YYREEE (reference sequence). The CDR3 totals 15 residues. The germline V and J ends were trimmed by 0 bases and 5 bases, with 14 bases remaining between them. The CDR3 loop reads CASSLGSEKGETQYF. Here the CDR3 DNA reads TGTGCCAGCAGCTTGGGGTCAGAAAAGGGGGAGACCCAGTACTTC.

This clone showed up just once. The chain carries TRBV18 and TRBJ2-2, with D possibly being TRBD2 (6 bases). CDR3 size: 16 residues. Germline CDR1 KGHSH, CDR2 LQKENI. V was cut by 2 bases and J by 2 bases, with 12 bases left in between. The CDR3 loop reads CASSPVNGLNTGELFF. The CDR3 DNA sequence: TGTGCCAGCTCACCAGTTAACGGACTAAACACCGGGGAGCTGTTTTTT.

This clone appeared many times. V gene TRBV6-4 combines with J gene TRBJ2-2; D remains ambiguous. Trimming pared 4 bases from V and 5 bases from J, leaving 14 bases between. Germline assignment: CDR1 MRHNA and CDR2 SNTAGT. CDR3 length: 15 amino acids. The CDR3 sequence is CASSVSSDGTGELFF. The DNA of the CDR3 is TGTGCCAGCAGTGTGTCTTCCGACGGGACCGGGGAGCTGTTTTTT.

This chain joins TRBV28 and TRBJ2-2; 8 bases are shared with TRBD2. With 4 bases clipped from V and 3 bases from J, the junction kept 7 bases outside the gene matches. The CDR3 length is 16 residues. Per the germline V gene, CDR1 is MDHEN and CDR2 is SYDVKM. The CDR3 sequence is CASSSDGRADTGELFF. The CDR3 nucleotides read TGTGCCAGCAGTTCAGACGGGAGGGCCGACACCGGGGAGCTGTTTTTT.

The V gene is TRBV12-2, the J gene TRBJ1-2. TRBV12-2 is a known pseudogene. The CDR3 sequence is 10 residues long. The CDR3 spells CAHGGYGYTF. In nucleotides, the CDR3 is TGTGCACACGGAGGCTATGGCTACACCTTC.

This rearrangement joins TRBV27 to TRBJ1-6, with a weak D call TRBD1 (5 bases). V was trimmed by 6 bases and J by 10 bases, leaving 19 bases between them. Looked up from germline, CDR1 is MNHEY and CDR2 is SMNVEV (reference sequence). The length of the CDR3 is 15 residues. CDR3 nucleotide sequence: TGTGCCAGCAGCCGAAACCCCCAGGGAGGGTCACCCCTCCACTTT. Translating it yields CASSRNPQGGSPLHF.

The chain carries TRBV6-2 or TRBV6-3 and TRBJ2-5; 9 bases align to TRBD1. Trimming cost V 6 bases and J 2 bases; bases outside gene matches: 7. Per germline, CDR1 MNHEY and CDR2 SVGEGT. This CDR3 has 15 residues. The CDR3 DNA follows: TGTGCCAGCAGCTGGGGACAGGGCCATCAAGAGACCCAGTACTTC. This sequence encodes CASSWGQGHQETQYF.

The chain combines TRBV2 with TRBJ2-5; 8 nucleotides match TRBD1. The length of the CDR3 is 15 residues. The V segment lost 3 bases and the J segment 5 bases; nucleotides outside the gene matches: 8. Germline-derived CDR1 and CDR2 are SNHLY and FYNNEI. The CDR3 here is CASSDRGLRSETQYF. The CDR3 DNA reads as TGTGCCAGCAGTGACAGGGGGCTTCGGTCGGAGACCCAGTACTTC.

This rearrangement joins TRBV6-5 to TRBJ2-7, with a possible D match to TRBD2 (5 bases). V was cut by 8 bases and J by 7 bases, with 18 bases left in between. The germline CDR1 and CDR2 sequences are MNHEY and SVGAGI. The CDR3 loop spans 13 amino acids. The CDR3 spells CASSELVSGEQYF. CDR3 nucleotide sequence: TGTGCCAGCTCGGAACTCGTTTCGGGGGAGCAGTACTTC.

The J gene is TRBJ2-7, the V gene TRBV7-9, with 10 positions matching TRBD2. Unmatched junction bases numbered 10, after V lost 4 bases and J lost 1 base. This CDR3 contains 17 residues. CDR1 SEHNR and CDR2 FQNEAQ come from the germline V gene (reference sequence). The CDR3 is CASSSTPGTSVSYEQYF. CDR3 DNA sequence: TGTGCCAGCAGCTCAACGCCGGGGACTAGCGTTTCCTACGAGCAGTACTTC.

The V call is TRBV5-6, the J call TRBJ2-7; 13 bases align to TRBD2. The CDR3 runs to 17 residues. In germline, CDR1 is SGHDT, CDR2 YYEEEE. J lost 5 bases, V lost 2 bases, and 10 bases had no gene match. Here the CDR3 reads CASSFGLAGDLLHEQYF. The CDR3 DNA reads TGTGCCAGCAGCTTCGGACTAGCGGGAGATCTACTCCACGAGCAGTACTTC.

The gene calls are TRBV4-1 and TRBJ2-7, with TRBD1 matching over 9 bases. Trimming removed 1 base from V and 2 bases from J; junction bases left unmatched: 21. The germline gives CDR1 MGHRA, CDR2 YSYEKL. This CDR3 comprises 21 residues. CDR3: CASSQGLRDREKGQTPYEQYF. The CDR3 nucleotides read TGCGCCAGCAGCCAAGGCCTCCGGGACAGGGAAAAGGGGCAGACCCCCTACGAGCAGTACTTC.

This clone was recorded many times. The rearrangement links TRBV4-3 to TRBJ2-7, with D maybe TRBD1 (6 bases). Trimming stripped 0 bases from V and 6 bases from J, with 12 bases between. The CDR3 has 14 residues. Germline CDR1 reads LGHNA; CDR2 reads YSLEER. CDR3 in DNA: TGCGCCAGCAGCCAAGATGGGGGCTACCTCGAGCAGTACTTC. Its protein is CASSQDGGYLEQYF.

This sequence joins TRBV27 and TRBJ1-6; D remains ambiguous. The germline V gene has CDR1 MNHEY and CDR2 SMNVEV (reference sequence). The CDR3 loop spans 14 amino acids. Trimming took off 4 bases at V and 9 bases at J, with 13 bases between the two ends. The chain's CDR3 is CASSWASGPSPLHF. The CDR3 DNA sequence: TGTGCCAGCAGTTGGGCGTCCGGCCCTTCACCCCTCCACTTT.

This chain links TRBV27 with TRBJ2-3; 7 bases map to TRBD1. Unmatched junction bases numbered 5, after V lost 0 bases and J lost 2 bases. CDR3 size: 16 residues. Germline V gives CDR1 MNHEY, CDR2 SMNVEV (reference sequence). The CDR3 DNA follows: TGTGCCAGCAGTTTATCTGGCAGGGGGTTCACAGATACGCAGTATTTT. The encoded protein is CASSLSGRGFTDTQYF.

Of note for this clone: This same CDR3 is encoded by further DNA sequences in the sample. The chain recombines TRBV30 with TRBJ2-7; 7 nucleotides match TRBD1. CDR3 length equals 12 residues. Germline V gives CDR1 GTSNPN, CDR2 SVGIG (reference sequence). The J segment lost 4 bases and the V segment lost 1 base, leaving 1 base of the junction unmatched. This chain's CDR3 is CAWSGQGYEQYF. For the CDR3, the DNA is TGTGCCTGGAGTGGACAGGGTTACGAGCAGTACTTC.

The chain has TRBV19 and TRBJ1-5; D not resolved. This CDR3 spans 10 amino acids. Germline CDR1 LNHDA, CDR2 SQIVND (reference sequence). Trimming removed 6 bases at V and 7 bases at J, with 4 bases between. CDR3 in amino acids: CASSIQPQHF. The CDR3 DNA reads as TGTGCCAGTAGCATCCAGCCCCAGCATTTT.